Listed below are T cell receptor beta chains from one sample, sequenced in a study of shared clonotypes between healthy human individuals. Measured with immunoSEQ multiplex PCR; TCRdb has only the in-frame clones, and not every one. The repertoire holds about 1 million clones, with approximately 78% as singletons. Sample: memory CD4+ T cells from PBMCs. The receptors here all came from a man younger than 35 in good health. Some clones in this sample may be carry-over from other donors' samples. CDR3s include the opening cysteine and the closing phenylalanine or tryptophan. The order of the fields is V gene, clone size, D gene, J gene, CDR3 DNA, CDR3 protein. A D gene is named only where the DNA matches it firmly. Not all rows give a size; the values are once, few, many and, for expanded clones, a class.

TRBV19	NA	NA	TRBJ2-5	TGTGCCAGTAGCGGGTACGCTCAAGAGACCCAGTACTTC	CASSGYAQETQYF
TRBV5-6	once	NA	TRBJ2-3	TGTGCCAGCAGCTTGTACCCTAGCACAGATACGCAGTATTTT	CASSLYPSTDTQYF
TRBV2	NA	NA	TRBJ1-4	TGTGCCAGCAGCTACGACCAGGGTGAAAAACTGTTTTTT	CASSYDQGEKLFF
TRBV19	once	NA	TRBJ1-5	TGTGCCAGTAGTATTCTGGCAGCCGATAGCAATCAGCCCCAGCATTTT	CASSILAADSNQPQHF
TRBV20-1	NA	TRBD2	TRBJ2-1	TGCAGTGCTAGCGGGAGGGCTGAGTTCTTC	CSASGRAEFF
TRBV6-6	NA	TRBD1	TRBJ1-1	TGTGCCAGCAGGTCCACAGGGGTGAACACTGAAGCTTTCTTT	CASRSTGVNTEAFF
TRBV18	NA	TRBD1	TRBJ2-3	TGTGCCAGCTCACCTACAGGGGGCCCAGATACGCAGTATTTT	CASSPTGGPDTQYF
TRBV28	NA	TRBD2	TRBJ2-1	TGTGCCAGCAGCGGACTAGCGGGAGGGAGCCCCGACAATGAGCAGTTCTTC	CASSGLAGGSPDNEQFF
TRBV28	NA	NA	TRBJ2-3	TGTGCCAGCAGTTTAAGGGCCGGGACGGTTTCGGGGCAGTATTTT	CASSLRAGTVSGQYF
TRBV19	few	TRBD2	TRBJ2-7	TGTGCCAGTAGTCTCACCGGGACTAGAGGTGGCGAGCAGTACTTC	CASSLTGTRGGEQYF
TRBV5-4	NA	TRBD1	TRBJ1-2	TGTGCCAGCAGCTTGCAGGGGGGTGGCTACACCTTC	CASSLQGGGYTF
TRBV5-1	NA	TRBD2	TRBJ2-1	TGCGCCAGCAGCTTGGCCGGCGGGGGGAGCTACAATGAGCAGTTCTTC	CASSLAGGGSYNEQFF
TRBV21-1	NA	NA	TRBJ1-2	TGTGCCAGCAGCAACAAGGGAGGGATAAGCTCGGGGTATGGCTACACCTTC	CASSNKGGISSGYGYTF
TRBV6-1	NA	TRBD2	TRBJ2-7	TGTGCCAGCAGTTCTGCGGGGGGAGCGGCCGAGCAGTACTTC	CASSSAGGAAEQYF
TRBV5-6	NA	NA	TRBJ2-1	TGTGCCAGCAGCAAATTTGGCACGCGGGAGCAGTTCTTC	CASSKFGTREQFF
TRBV4-2	many	TRBD2	TRBJ2-1	TGTGCCAGCAGCCAAGCTAGCGGGAACAACAATGAGCAGTTCTTC	CASSQASGNNNEQFF
TRBV28	NA	NA	TRBJ1-2	TGTGCCAGCAGTTCCCCGGCCCCCGGGAGGTATGGCTACACCTTC	CASSSPAPGRYGYTF
TRBV28	NA	TRBD2	TRBJ2-7	TGTGCCAGCAGTTTCGGGACTACCAACTACGAGCAGTACTTC	CASSFGTTNYEQYF
TRBV5-1	NA	NA	TRBJ1-5	TGCGCCAGCAGCTTGGGGGCAGGGGCCGGTGAGCCCCAGCATTTT	CASSLGAGAGEPQHF
TRBV6-1	NA	NA	TRBJ2-7	TGTGCCAGCAGTGGTAAGGGTATCTACGAGCAGTACTTC	CASSGKGIYEQYF
TRBV7-7	NA	NA	TRBJ2-2	TGTGCCAGCAGCCCCCTTGGGGCCGGGGAGCTGTTTTTT	CASSPLGAGELFF
TRBV5-1	few	NA	TRBJ2-2	TGCGCCAGCAGCGTTCAGGGTTCCGGGGAGCTGTTTTTT	CASSVQGSGELFF
TRBV18	NA	NA	TRBJ2-5	TGTGCCAGCTCACCACCGGAGCCCCGGGGAGAGACCCAGTACTTC	CASSPPEPRGETQYF
TRBV18	NA	NA	TRBJ2-5	TGTGCCAGCTCCCCGGGCCAACCAGGGCAAGAGACCCAGTACTTC	CASSPGQPGQETQYF
TRBV11-2	many	TRBD2	TRBJ2-5	TGTGCCAGCAGCTCTGGGACTAGGCTTGAGACCCAGTACTTC	CASSSGTRLETQYF
TRBV2	NA	NA	TRBJ2-3	TGTGCCAGCAGCTGGGGGGTCCGGACAGATACGCAGTATTTT	CASSWGVRTDTQYF
TRBV5-1	NA	TRBD2	TRBJ2-1	TGCGCCAGCAGGAGGGGGACCAGCGGGAGGGCCGGTAGGAATGAGCAGTTCTTC	CASRRGTSGRAGRNEQFF
TRBV30	NA	NA	TRBJ2-5	TGTGCCTGGAGTCCTACTAGGGGGGAGACCCAGTACTTC	CAWSPTRGETQYF
TRBV15	NA	NA	TRBJ2-7	TGTGCCTCCCGGGACCCCTTATCCTACGAGCAGTACTTC	CASRDPLSYEQYF
TRBV5-6	NA	NA	TRBJ1-1	TGTGCCAGCAACCACGCGGAGGGGGGCTCTGAAGCTTTCTTT	CASNHAEGGSEAFF
TRBV6-6	NA	NA	TRBJ1-4	TGTGCCAGCAGTAGAATTGCAACTAATGAAAAACTGTTTTTT	CASSRIATNEKLFF
TRBV11-2	NA	NA	TRBJ2-7	TGTGCCAGCAGCTTAGATTTTAAGAGGAACGAGCAGTACTTC	CASSLDFKRNEQYF
TRBV5-1	once	TRBD1	TRBJ2-5	TGCGCCAGCAGCTTACTACCGGGACAGGGCCAAGAGACCCAGTACTTC	CASSLLPGQGQETQYF
TRBV7-7	NA	TRBD2	TRBJ2-1	TGTGCCAGCAGACCAGGGAGCGGGAGCTCCTACAATGAGCAGTTCTTC	CASRPGSGSSYNEQFF
TRBV6-5	NA	TRBD1	TRBJ1-4	TGTGCCAGCCGCCGGACAGGTGGAAATGAAAAACTGTTTTTT	CASRRTGGNEKLFF
TRBV7-2	NA	NA	TRBJ2-5	TGTGCCAGCAGCTCTCCAATTACGGGGCAAGAGACCCAGTACTTC	CASSSPITGQETQYF
TRBV30	NA	NA	TRBJ1-5	TGTGCCTGGAGTTTCCCCTTACTCAGGGGAAAGAATCAGCCCCAGCATTTT	CAWSFPLLRGKNQPQHF
TRBV28	once	TRBD2	TRBJ2-3	TGTGCCACCGGACTAGCGGGACCCACAGATACGCAGTATTTT	CATGLAGPTDTQYF
TRBV5-1	NA	TRBD1	TRBJ1-1	TGCGCCAGCAGCTTGGCAGGGGGGATCATGAACACTGAAGCTTTCTTT	CASSLAGGIMNTEAFF
TRBV9	NA	TRBD1	TRBJ1-6	TGTGCCAGCAGCGGGCCGGGACAGGGGTCCGTTCTGGGTAATTCACCCCTCCACTTT	CASSGPGQGSVLGNSPLHF
TRBV18	NA	NA	TRBJ1-2	TGTGCCAGCTCGCAGGGAGACCCTAACTATGGCTACACCTTC	CASSQGDPNYGYTF
TRBV2	NA	NA	TRBJ1-1	TGTGCCAGCACGACACCGAACACTGAAGCTTTCTTT	CASTTPNTEAFF
TRBV18	NA	NA	TRBJ2-1	TGTGCCAGCTCACCGGGCCTAGCTTACAATGAGCAGTTCTTC	CASSPGLAYNEQFF
TRBV2	NA	NA	TRBJ2-7	TGTGCCAGCAGGGCCAGCTCCTACGAGCAGTACTTC	CASRASSYEQYF
TRBV29-1	few	NA	TRBJ1-1	TGCAGCGAGACCCATAGGAACACTGAAGCTTTCTTT	CSETHRNTEAFF
TRBV28	many	NA	TRBJ2-4	TGTGCCAGCAGTTCATACTACCCGGATCAGTACTTC	CASSSYYPDQYF
TRBV12-5	once	NA	TRBJ2-2	TGTGCTAGTGCCCAAGACGCCGTAGCGCTTACCGGGGAGCTGTTTTTT	CASAQDAVALTGELFF
TRBV7-2	NA	NA	TRBJ2-7	TGTGCCAGCAGCTCCAGGAGCGGCACCTACGAGCAGTACTTC	CASSSRSGTYEQYF